This T cell receptor beta chain comes out of a study of T cells in Graves' hyperthyroidism and ophthalmopathy. Whole-study context: At initial diagnosis, before any treatment had begun, peripheral blood was obtained. General study findings and limits: Most thyroid clonotypes expanded above 0.001 appeared in blood too.

The CDR3 consists of 14 residues. V lost 4 bases, J lost 5 bases, and 14 bases lay in between. Used for diagnoses were clinical symptoms, serum thyroxine and TRAb, thyroid ultrasound and orbital computed tomography. Cells are PBMCs isolated from over 7.5 ml of fresh blood. Amplified TCR beta CDR3 regions derived from RNA transcripts. The study used the HTBI primer set for a first-round RT-PCR of the TCR CDR3. TCRdb ran MiXCR on the multiplex PCR reads and lists one entry per CDR3 protein. The repertoire holds fewer than 700,000 distinct CDR3 sequences, roughly 15% seen once, with 3.8% in the top ten. This clonotype was seen at least ten times. Its antigen is not identified.

The sample taken for sequencing was blood. The TCR originated in a woman aged 25 to 39 with Graves' hyperthyroidism. V gene TRBV12-3 or TRBV12-4 combines with J gene TRBJ2-5; possibly TRBD1 for D (5 bases). The CDR3 reads CASSSSQVGETQYF. In nucleotides, the CDR3 is TGTGCCAGCAGTTCCTCACAGGTGGGGGAGACCCAGTACTTC.